Only a few counts were recorded for the clone carrying this T cell receptor (beta chain). The antigen remains unidentified. Documented time point: baseline, week 1 (first vaccination visit). Treatment defined: pre-vaccination baseline after standard-of-care therapy. The donors' diagnosis was new WHO grade 3 or 4 astrocytoma that was IDH1-mutant and ATRX-lost. CDR3 length: 18 amino acids. Trimming removed 2 bases from V and 4 bases from J; junction bases left unmatched: 13. CDR1 and CDR2 from the germline V gene are SGHDT and YYEEEE. The repertoire was sequenced with immunoSEQ multiplex PCR; TCRdb's copy has only in-frame clones and lacks some. Among about 50,000 clones listed, just over 85% were seen once. This record comes from a study of a mutant IDH1 vaccine in newly diagnosed glioma. Whole-study context: Treatment recipients were approximately 62% male and about 40% female, and their mean age was around 40 years. Broader study findings: Changes to the top peripheral T cell clonotypes appeared unrelated to pseudoprogression.

The chain links TRBV5-6 to TRBJ2-5, with 11 bases aligning to TRBD2. The sequence derives from a man aged 35 to 55 with glioma. The sequencing used PBMCs, collected from a glioma patient treated with radiotherapy, temozolomide or both. This chain's CDR3 is CASSFPLVAGGRRETQYF. The CDR3 DNA reads TGTGCCAGCAGCTTTCCCCTCGTAGCGGGAGGGCGTAGAGAGACCCAGTACTTC. The complete variable domain, with remaining parts taken from reference TRBV5-6 and TRBJ2-5, reads DAGVTQSPTHLIKTRGQQVTLRCSPKSGHDTVSWYQQALGQGPQFIFQYYEEEERQRGNFPDRFSGHQFPNYSSELNVNALLLGDSALYLCASSFPLVAGGRRETQYFGPGTRLLVL.